These 4 T cell receptor beta chains were all obtained from the same sample, sequenced in a study of cytomegalovirus exposure and HLA in healthy donors. PCR was performed using 60 Vbeta and 13 Jbeta primers. TCRdb keeps only in-frame clones here, not all; method: immunoSEQ multiplex PCR. The sample yields about 82,000 clones, 60% to 80% seen once. Sequencing used PBMCs. These receptors were taken from a woman between 50 and 59 years old in good health and CMV-seropositive.

The chain employs TRBV15 and TRBJ1-1; the D is unclear. V was pared by 0 bases and J by 1 base, with 12 bases between. From germline, CDR1 is LNHNV and CDR2 YYDKDF (reference sequence). The length of the CDR3 is 16 residues. CDR3 nucleotides: TGTGCCACCAGCAGAGATCGAACCAGGTCGAACACTGAAGCTTTCTTT. Encoded protein: CATSRDRTRSNTEAFF.

This chain links TRBV11-3 with TRBJ2-2; D is possibly TRBD1 (6 bases). The CDR3 consists of 15 residues. Trimming removed 5 bases at V and 7 bases at J, with 17 bases between. The germline V gene has CDR1 SGHNT and CDR2 YENEEA. This chain's CDR3 is CASSRGGMNGGELFF. In nucleotides, the CDR3 is TGTGCCAGCAGCAGAGGGGGAATGAATGGCGGGGAGCTGTTTTTT.

This chain links TRBV14 with TRBJ2-7, with TRBD1 matching over 11 bases. CDR1 is SGHDN and CDR2 is FVKESK in the germline V gene. With 5 bases clipped from V and 6 bases from J, the junction kept 6 bases outside the gene matches. The CDR3 has 14 amino acids. CDR3 DNA sequence: TGTGCCAGCAGCAGGGGACAGGGGGTAGGCGAGCAGTACTTC. Its translation is CASSRGQGVGEQYF.

This chain joins TRBV18 and TRBJ2-2; D remains ambiguous. The CDR3 extends over 15 amino acids. V was trimmed by 1 base and J by 1 base, leaving 7 bases between them. Germline V lookup: CDR1 KGHSH, CDR2 LQKENI. The CDR3 here is CASSPLLGNTGELFF. The CDR3 DNA is TGTGCCAGCTCACCACTCCTAGGGAACACCGGGGAGCTGTTTTTT.